This is a list of T cell receptor beta chains from one sample in a study of cytomegalovirus exposure and HLA in healthy donors. Sequencing used immunoSEQ multiplex PCR; TCRdb keeps in-frame clones, though not all of them. Of over 250,000 clones in the sample, just over 85% were seen once. The sequenced sample consisted of PBMCs. The receptors stem from a man aged 40-49 years in good health and CMV-seropositive. The CDR3 runs from the conserved cysteine through the conserved F or W. A D gene is named only where the DNA matches it firmly. Clone sizes are given selectively: once, few, many, or a class where the clone is expanded.

size	V	J	D	DNA	CDR3
NA	TRBV19	TRBJ2-7	NA	TGTGCCAGTGCCGTGGGGCGGGGCTACGAGCAGTACTTC	CASAVGRGYEQYF
NA	TRBV5-4	TRBJ2-7	TRBD1	TGTGCCAGCAGCCCGCCCGGACAGGCCTCCTACGAGCAGTACTTC	CASSPPGQASYEQYF
NA	TRBV5-4	TRBJ2-7	TRBD2	TGTGCCAGCAGCTCACCGGGAGGAGGGGCCTACGAGCAGTACTTC	CASSSPGGGAYEQYF
once	TRBV19	TRBJ2-1	NA	TGTGCCAGTAGTATAGGGCTAGGGAGGTCGTCCTACAATGAGCAGTTCTTC	CASSIGLGRSSYNEQFF
NA	TRBV7-9	TRBJ2-1	TRBD2	TGTGCCAGCAGCTTAAATTCTGGTCTAGCGGCGGATGAGCAGTTCTTC	CASSLNSGLAADEQFF
NA	TRBV28	TRBJ1-5	NA	TGTGCCAGCAACTTATTTTTGGGGACCGGGGGGAATCAGCCCCAGCATTTT	CASNLFLGTGGNQPQHF
NA	TRBV27	TRBJ2-4	NA	TGTGCCAGCACCATGGGGGGGCCGGAAAACATTCAGTACTTC	CASTMGGPENIQYF
NA	TRBV9	TRBJ2-7	NA	TGTGCCAGCAATGTAGGTGACCTAGGAAACGAGCAGTACTTC	CASNVGDLGNEQYF
NA	TRBV20-1	TRBJ2-1	NA	TGCAGTGCTAGAGATGGGGGCCTCCTCTTC	CSARDGGLLF
NA	TRBV29-1	TRBJ2-7	NA	TGCAGCGTGAGGATCTCCTACGAGCAGTACTTC	CSVRISYEQYF
once	TRBV7-2	TRBJ2-7	TRBD1	TGTGCCAGCAGCTTGATGCCAGGGGGTTTCTCCGAGCAGTACTTC	CASSLMPGGFSEQYF
NA	TRBV11-3	TRBJ2-2	NA	TGTGCCAGCAGCTTCTCGGGAGCTACCGGGGAGCTGTTTTTT	CASSFSGATGELFF
NA	TRBV7-6	TRBJ2-1	NA	TGTGCCAGCAGCTTAGCTGGTGGTTGGGGGGTCTCCTACAATGAGCAGTTCTTC	CASSLAGGWGVSYNEQFF
NA	TRBV28	TRBJ1-5	TRBD1	TGTGCCAGCAGTTGGACAGGGCCCAATCAGCCCCAGCATTTT	CASSWTGPNQPQHF